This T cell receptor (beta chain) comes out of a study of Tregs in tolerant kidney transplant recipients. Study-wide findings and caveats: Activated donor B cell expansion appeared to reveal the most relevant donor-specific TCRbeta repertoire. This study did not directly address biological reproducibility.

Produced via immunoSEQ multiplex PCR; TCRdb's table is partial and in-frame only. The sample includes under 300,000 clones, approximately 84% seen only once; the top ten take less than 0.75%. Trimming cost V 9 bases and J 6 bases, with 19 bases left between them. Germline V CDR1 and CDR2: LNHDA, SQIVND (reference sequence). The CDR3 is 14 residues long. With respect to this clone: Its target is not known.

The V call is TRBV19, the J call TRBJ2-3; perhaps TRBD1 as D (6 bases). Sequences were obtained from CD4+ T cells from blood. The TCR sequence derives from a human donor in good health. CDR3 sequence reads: CASARQGSGDTQYF. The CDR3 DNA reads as TGTGCCAGCGCCCGGCAGGGGTCGGGGGATACGCAGTATTTT.